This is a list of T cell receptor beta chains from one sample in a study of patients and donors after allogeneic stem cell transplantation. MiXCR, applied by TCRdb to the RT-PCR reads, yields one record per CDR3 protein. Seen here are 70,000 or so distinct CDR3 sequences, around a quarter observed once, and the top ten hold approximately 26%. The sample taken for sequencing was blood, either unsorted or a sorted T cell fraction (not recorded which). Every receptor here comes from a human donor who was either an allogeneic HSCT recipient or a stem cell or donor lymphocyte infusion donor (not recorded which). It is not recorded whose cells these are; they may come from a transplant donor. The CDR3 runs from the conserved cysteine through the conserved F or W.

CDR3 protein: CASSQHPQGAWSTEAFF
V gene: TRBV6-6
J gene: TRBJ1-1

CDR3 protein: CSARDRQVGETQYF
V gene: TRBV20-1
J gene: TRBJ2-5

CDR3 protein: CASRDRRGLNEKLFF
V gene: TRBV12-3/TRBV12-4
J gene: TRBJ1-4

CDR3 protein: CASSSPGAKNIQYF
V gene: TRBV5-5
J gene: TRBJ2-4

CDR3 protein: CASSSFGAGVTDTQYF
V gene: TRBV7-8
J gene: TRBJ2-3

CDR3 protein: CASSLSSRKQETQYF
V gene: TRBV5-1
J gene: TRBJ2-5

CDR3 protein: CSASGWGPGLAKNIQYF
V gene: TRBV20-1
J gene: TRBJ2-4

CDR3 protein: CATGGYEQFF
V gene: TRBV10-3
J gene: TRBJ2-1

CDR3 protein: CASSLARPGDTEAFF
V gene: TRBV5-1
J gene: TRBJ1-1

CDR3 protein: CASSDGGRGDTQYF
V gene: TRBV6-4
J gene: TRBJ2-3

CDR3 protein: CASSAGEGVNTEAFF
V gene: TRBV9
J gene: TRBJ1-1

CDR3 protein: CASSFGATNTEAFF
V gene: TRBV5-1
J gene: TRBJ1-1

CDR3 protein: CASSLYSSDTGELFF
V gene: TRBV5-1
J gene: TRBJ2-2

CDR3 protein: CASREGGVENYGYTF
V gene: TRBV7-7
J gene: TRBJ1-2

CDR3 protein: CASSQEGIMNTEAFF
V gene: TRBV4-1
J gene: TRBJ1-1

CDR3 protein: CASSRLAGASEQYF
V gene: TRBV5-1
J gene: TRBJ2-7

CDR3 protein: CASASGQGYEQYF
V gene: TRBV6-6
J gene: TRBJ2-7

CDR3 protein: CSATGLATYNEQFF
V gene: TRBV20-1
J gene: TRBJ2-1

CDR3 protein: CASSSIGGTGENYGYTF
V gene: TRBV7-9
J gene: TRBJ1-2

CDR3 protein: CASSDSRGGNQPQHF
V gene: TRBV2
J gene: TRBJ1-5

CDR3 protein: CATSVKHGGEQETQYF
V gene: TRBV15
J gene: TRBJ2-5

CDR3 protein: CASSSRLAGGVNIQYF
V gene: TRBV11-2
J gene: TRBJ2-4

CDR3 protein: CASSQTGWDEKLFF
V gene: TRBV18
J gene: TRBJ1-4

CDR3 protein: CASSLGFRDKGREYEQYF
V gene: TRBV7-9
J gene: TRBJ2-7

CDR3 protein: CASRVYSFRANEKLFF
V gene: TRBV6-1
J gene: TRBJ1-4

CDR3 protein: CASSRLASEQFF
V gene: TRBV19
J gene: TRBJ2-1

CDR3 protein: CASSEDPSSPLHF
V gene: TRBV11-2
J gene: TRBJ1-6

CDR3 protein: CASSSDSSNTEAFF
V gene: TRBV5-1
J gene: TRBJ1-1

CDR3 protein: CASKNGDRGLYGYTF
V gene: TRBV12-3/TRBV12-4
J gene: TRBJ1-2

CDR3 protein: CATSDPNQDTQYF
V gene: TRBV24-1
J gene: TRBJ2-3

CDR3 protein: CASRSPGQGYEQYF
V gene: TRBV30
J gene: TRBJ2-7

CDR3 protein: CASSLKVGAYGYTF
V gene: TRBV5-1
J gene: TRBJ1-2

CDR3 protein: CASSHFTGTGSNQPQHF
V gene: TRBV23-1
J gene: TRBJ1-5

CDR3 protein: CASSPGLAGDNEQFF
V gene: TRBV11-3
J gene: TRBJ2-1

CDR3 protein: CASSVDVVRETDTQYF
V gene: TRBV9
J gene: TRBJ2-3

CDR3 protein: CASSHPGETQYF
V gene: TRBV3-1
J gene: TRBJ2-5

CDR3 protein: CASSLAGAPQHF
V gene: TRBV11-2
J gene: TRBJ1-5

CDR3 protein: CASSVLGTRGGNTEAFF
V gene: TRBV9
J gene: TRBJ1-1

CDR3 protein: CASSSGQGNTEAFF
V gene: TRBV28
J gene: TRBJ1-1

CDR3 protein: CASSDEEGQPQHF
V gene: TRBV6-4
J gene: TRBJ1-5

CDR3 protein: CAISETPGDTQYF
V gene: TRBV10-3
J gene: TRBJ2-3

CDR3 protein: CASSLLRGGVSGNTIYF
V gene: TRBV7-8
J gene: TRBJ1-3

CDR3 protein: CASSFGLTGPYQPQHF
V gene: TRBV7-8
J gene: TRBJ1-5

CDR3 protein: CASSFTDRAEAFF
V gene: TRBV7-3
J gene: TRBJ1-1

CDR3 protein: CASSLRQNVQPQHF
V gene: TRBV12-3/TRBV12-4
J gene: TRBJ1-5

CDR3 protein: CASSKRPVARSYNEQFF
V gene: TRBV13
J gene: TRBJ2-1

CDR3 protein: CASSPNQFENTGELFF
V gene: TRBV18
J gene: TRBJ2-2

CDR3 protein: CASSPEDRVRPNEKLFF
V gene: TRBV18
J gene: TRBJ1-4

CDR3 protein: CASSLKWGTEAFF
V gene: TRBV7-9
J gene: TRBJ1-1

CDR3 protein: CASSFPTRDTQYF
V gene: TRBV5-1
J gene: TRBJ2-3

CDR3 protein: CAWSSRFRGNTIYF
V gene: TRBV30
J gene: TRBJ1-3

CDR3 protein: CASSPPGENGYTF
V gene: TRBV12-3/TRBV12-4
J gene: TRBJ1-2

CDR3 protein: CASDRARVVTGELFF
V gene: TRBV19
J gene: TRBJ2-2

CDR3 protein: CASSLAVDYNEQFF
V gene: TRBV27
J gene: TRBJ2-1

CDR3 protein: CASSLNPGYLNQPQHF
V gene: TRBV12-3/TRBV12-4
J gene: TRBJ1-5

CDR3 protein: CSARDSSQSYNEQFF
V gene: TRBV20-1
J gene: TRBJ2-1

CDR3 protein: CAWGRELNTEAFF
V gene: TRBV30
J gene: TRBJ1-1

CDR3 protein: CASSVDRGHGYTF
V gene: TRBV9
J gene: TRBJ1-2

CDR3 protein: CASSSGRKQETQYF
V gene: TRBV12-3/TRBV12-4
J gene: TRBJ2-5